This T cell receptor beta chain stems from a study of blood T cell repertoires in COVID-19. Produced via immunoSEQ multiplex PCR; TCRdb's table is partial and in-frame only. The sample holds about 330,000 clones; 80% to 90% are singletons and the top ten take over 9.5%. The CDR3 totals 16 residues. Trimming stripped 0 bases from V and 0 bases from J, with 12 bases between. Germline V gene data show CDR1 as SGHDT and CDR2 as YYEEEE. The sequence derives from a woman younger than 35 who had recovered from COVID-19. This chain uses TRBV5-6 with TRBJ1-2, with D perhaps TRBD1 (6 bases). Source material: PBMCs or T cells enriched from blood (not recorded which). The CDR3 bases are TGTGCCAGCAGCTTGGGGGCACAGGGAACTAACTATGGCTACACCTTC. Protein: CASSLGAQGTNYGYTF.